A selection of T cell receptor beta chains follows, all from one sample in a study of neoadjuvant anti-PD-1 for oral cavity cancer. Only in-frame clones appear in the TCRdb table, and some are missing; sequencing was by immunoSEQ multiplex PCR. The table lists 15,000 to 20,000 clones, about 70% of them singletons, with 2.5% to 3% in the top ten. Here the sequenced sample was PBMCs, taken before nivolumab (anti-PD-1) treatment. These receptors were collected from a person between 40 and 80 years old with oral cavity squamous cell carcinoma. Each CDR3 is given with its conserved first and last residue. D genes are given only for firm matches. Size is stated for part of the rows, as once, few or many counts, or as a class when the clone is expanded.

CDR3 length,V gene,D gene,J gene,clone size,CDR3 DNA,CDR3 protein
14,TRBV9,TRBD1,TRBJ1-1,few,TGTGCCAGCGGGGGACAGCCTGTGAACACTGAAGCTTTCTTT,CASGGQPVNTEAFF
16,TRBV15,TRBD1,TRBJ2-5,-,TGTGCCACCAGCCCCAAGGGACAGGGGAATTCGGAGACCCAGTACTTC,CATSPKGQGNSETQYF
14,TRBV28,-,TRBJ1-5,-,TGTGCCAGCACCTACGGCAGGATCAATCAGCCCCAGCATTTT,CASTYGRINQPQHF
17,TRBV4-1,TRBD1,TRBJ2-1,-,TGCGCCAGCAGCCAAGATCGGGACAGGGGGCGCAAGGATGAGCAGTTCTTC,CASSQDRDRGRKDEQFF
13,TRBV6-7,-,TRBJ2-5,-,TGTGCCACAAAGCTACCTCATCAAGAGACCCAGTACTTC,CATKLPHQETQYF
16,TRBV7-6,TRBD2,TRBJ2-1,-,TGTGCCAGCAGCTTAGGGCAACTAGCGGGAGGCTCTGAGCAGTTCTTC,CASSLGQLAGGSEQFF
12,TRBV6-5,-,TRBJ2-3,-,TGTGCCAGCAGAGGGACCACAGATACGCAGTATTTT,CASRGTTDTQYF
16,TRBV7-6,-,TRBJ1-3,-,TGTGCCAGCAGCCCTGGGACTCTCCGCTCTGGAAACACCATATATTTT,CASSPGTLRSGNTIYF
11,TRBV20-1,TRBD1,TRBJ1-1,-,TGCAGGCCCTCAGGGGGTCTAGAAGCTTTCTTT,CRPSGGLEAFF
16,TRBV27,-,TRBJ1-1,few,TGTGCCAGCAGCCTGGGGGTCTCTGGATTGAACACTGAAGCTTTCTTT,CASSLGVSGLNTEAFF
16,TRBV5-1,-,TRBJ1-1,-,TGCGCCAGCAGCTTCTACGACAGTTCCATGAACACTGAAGCTTTCTTT,CASSFYDSSMNTEAFF
15,TRBV10-1,-,TRBJ1-2,few,TGCGCCAGCAGTGGTGGGCGGGGGCCTAACTATGGCTACACCTTC,CASSGGRGPNYGYTF
14,TRBV7-2,-,TRBJ2-3,-,TGTGCCAGCAGCCTAATGAGTTCATCGGATACGCAGTATTTT,CASSLMSSSDTQYF
15,TRBV11-2,TRBD2,TRBJ2-5,few,TGTGCCAGCAGCTTTAAAGGCTTGCGGGGGGAGACCCAGTACTTC,CASSFKGLRGETQYF
15,TRBV14,-,TRBJ2-1,few,TGTGCCAGCAGCCAAGGCTGGATCATGTCGGGTGAGCAGTTCTTC,CASSQGWIMSGEQFF
14,TRBV19,-,TRBJ2-2,-,TGTGCCAGTAGTAGTTCCGGGAACACCGGGGAGCTGTTTTTT,CASSSSGNTGELFF
14,TRBV6-5,-,TRBJ2-7,-,TGTGCCAGCAGTTACTCCTCGGGGGCCTACGAGCAGTACTTC,CASSYSSGAYEQYF
12,TRBV5-3,-,TRBJ2-7,few,TGTGCCAGAGAGGCTGAAACCTACGAGCAGTACTTC,CAREAETYEQYF
12,TRBV19,-,TRBJ1-2,few,TGTGCCAGTACCTCGGAGAGAGGGGGCTACACCTTC,CASTSERGGYTF
14,TRBV27,TRBD2,TRBJ2-5,once,TGTGCCAGCAGTTCCAGCGGGGGGCTAGAGACCCAGTACTTC,CASSSSGGLETQYF
13,TRBV6-5,-,TRBJ1-2,-,TGTGCCAGCAGCCTCGGGACCCTTCGGGGCTACACCTTC,CASSLGTLRGYTF
16,TRBV4-1,-,TRBJ1-3,-,TGCGCCAGCAGCCCCGGAGAGGGGACGGCCGGAAACACCATATATTTT,CASSPGEGTAGNTIYF
12,TRBV29-1,-,TRBJ1-5,few,TGCAGCGCCGGTGGGGGAAACCAGCCCCAGCATTTT,CSAGGGNQPQHF
14,TRBV4-1,-,TRBJ2-7,-,TGCGCCAGCAGCCGTAACAGGGACTCCTACGAGCAGTACTTC,CASSRNRDSYEQYF
13,TRBV2,TRBD1,TRBJ1-1,-,TGTGCCAGCAGTGGGAAGGGGGCGCTCGTAGCTTTCTTT,CASSGKGALVAFF
13,TRBV5-1,TRBD1,TRBJ1-2,-,TGCGCCAGCAGCCAGGGGACAGCCTATGGCTACACCTTC,CASSQGTAYGYTF
15,TRBV25-1,TRBD2,TRBJ2-3,-,TGTGCCAGCAGTTCTATAGCGGGAGTGGCAGATACGCAGTATTTT,CASSSIAGVADTQYF
14,TRBV5-1,-,TRBJ2-7,-,TGCGCCAGCAGCTTGGGGGCAGGGTCGTACGAGCAGTACTTC,CASSLGAGSYEQYF